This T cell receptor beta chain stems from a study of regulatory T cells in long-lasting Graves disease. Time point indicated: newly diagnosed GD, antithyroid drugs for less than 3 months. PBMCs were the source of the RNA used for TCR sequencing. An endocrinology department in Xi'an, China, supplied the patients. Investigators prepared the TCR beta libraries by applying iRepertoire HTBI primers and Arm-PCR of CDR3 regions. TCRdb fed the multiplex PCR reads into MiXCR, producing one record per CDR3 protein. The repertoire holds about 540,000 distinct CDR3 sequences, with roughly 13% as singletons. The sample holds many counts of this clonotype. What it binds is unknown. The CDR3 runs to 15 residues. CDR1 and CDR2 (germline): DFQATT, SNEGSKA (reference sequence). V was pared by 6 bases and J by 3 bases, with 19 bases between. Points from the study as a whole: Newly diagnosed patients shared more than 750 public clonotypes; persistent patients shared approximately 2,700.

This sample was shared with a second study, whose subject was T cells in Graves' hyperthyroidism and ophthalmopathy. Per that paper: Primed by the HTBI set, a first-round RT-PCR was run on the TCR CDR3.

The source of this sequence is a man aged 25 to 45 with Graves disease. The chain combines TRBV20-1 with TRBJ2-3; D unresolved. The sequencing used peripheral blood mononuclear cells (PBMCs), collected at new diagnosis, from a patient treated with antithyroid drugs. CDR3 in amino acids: CSAVNVALGTDTQYF. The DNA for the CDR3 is TGCAGTGCCGTCAATGTAGCTCTCGGGACAGATACGCAGTATTTT.